A selection of T cell receptor beta chains follows, all from one sample in a study of long-term antiretroviral therapy in people with HIV. Only in-frame clones appear in the TCRdb table, and some are missing; sequencing was by immunoSEQ multiplex PCR. The sample includes some 40,000 clones, about 95% of them seen just once. The source was unsorted PBMCs, collected almost 9.5 years after starting antiretroviral therapy. These receptors came from a man aged 25-40 years with HIV. CDR3s include the opening cysteine and the closing phenylalanine or tryptophan. The D gene is left open where the match is weak. Size is omitted from some rows. Given values are once, few, many or a class for expanded clones.

J: TRBJ1-5
V: TRBV30
size: -
D: TRBD1
DNA: TGTGCCTGGAGCGGACAGGGGTGGAATCAGCCCCAGCATTTT
CDR3: CAWSGQGWNQPQHF

J: TRBJ2-5
V: TRBV19
size: -
D: TRBD1
DNA: TGTGCCAGTAGAGGTATCAAGGGGGCACAAGAGACCCAGTACTTC
CDR3: CASRGIKGAQETQYF

J: TRBJ2-5
V: TRBV5-4
size: medium-sized
D: TRBD1
DNA: TGTGCCAGCAGCTTGGGCAGGGGGCAGGGGGAGACCCAGTACTTC
CDR3: CASSLGRGQGETQYF

J: TRBJ1-2
V: TRBV28
size: -
D: -
DNA: TGTGCCAGCAGCCTAAACTTTTGGGGTCGTAACTATGGCTACACCTTC
CDR3: CASSLNFWGRNYGYTF

J: TRBJ2-1
V: TRBV4-1
size: -
D: -
DNA: TGCGCCAGCAGTCAAGGGGGGGCCTACAATGAGCAGTTCTTC
CDR3: CASSQGGAYNEQFF

J: TRBJ2-1
V: TRBV9
size: -
D: TRBD2
DNA: TGTGCCAGCAGCCCCCAGGTCGGCGGGGGGGGAGAGCAGTTCTTC
CDR3: CASSPQVGGGGEQFF

J: TRBJ1-2
V: TRBV28
size: -
D: -
DNA: TGTGCCAGCAGTATTTGGTCCGCGAACTATGGCTACACCTTC
CDR3: CASSIWSANYGYTF

J: TRBJ2-3
V: TRBV25-1
size: once
D: TRBD2
DNA: TGTGCCAGCAGTGAGAAAGCGGGGGCCACAGATACGCAGTATTTT
CDR3: CASSEKAGATDTQYF

J: TRBJ2-7
V: TRBV5-1
size: -
D: TRBD1
DNA: TGCGCCAGCAGCTGGCCGGGACAGTCAGGGGCCTACGAGCAGTACTTC
CDR3: CASSWPGQSGAYEQYF

J: TRBJ1-4
V: TRBV28
size: -
D: -
DNA: TGTGCCAGCAGTTTTTGGCCGCGGGGGAGCGGGTCTAATGAAAAACTGTTTTTT
CDR3: CASSFWPRGSGSNEKLFF